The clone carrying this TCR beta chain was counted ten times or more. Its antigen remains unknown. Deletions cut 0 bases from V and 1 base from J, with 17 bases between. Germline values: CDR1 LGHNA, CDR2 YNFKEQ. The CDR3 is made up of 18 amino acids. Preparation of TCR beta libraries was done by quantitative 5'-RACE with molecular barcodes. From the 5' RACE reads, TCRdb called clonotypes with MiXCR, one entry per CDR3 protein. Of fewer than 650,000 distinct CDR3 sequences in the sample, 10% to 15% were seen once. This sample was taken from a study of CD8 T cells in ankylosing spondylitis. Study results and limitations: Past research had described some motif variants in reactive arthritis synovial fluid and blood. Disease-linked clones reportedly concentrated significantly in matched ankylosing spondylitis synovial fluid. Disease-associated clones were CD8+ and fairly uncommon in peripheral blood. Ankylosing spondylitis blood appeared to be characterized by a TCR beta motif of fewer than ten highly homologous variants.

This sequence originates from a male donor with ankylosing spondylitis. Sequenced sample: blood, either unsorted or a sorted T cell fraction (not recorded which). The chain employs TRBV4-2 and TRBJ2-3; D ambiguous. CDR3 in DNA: TGTGCCAGCAGCCAAGATAGAGGAAGCGATGATGGCACAGATACGCAGTATTTT. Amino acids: CASSQDRGSDDGTDTQYF.